This record concerns one TCR beta chain sequence. No antigen is known for it. The record originates from a study of cytomegalovirus exposure and HLA in healthy donors. The V end was cut by 6 bases, the J end by 4 bases, with 9 bases between. CDR1 and CDR2 from the germline V gene are DFQATT and SNEGSKA (reference sequence). This CDR3 has 11 residues. Profiling relied on immunoSEQ multiplex PCR, and the TCRdb table lists in-frame clones only, not all of them. This sample yields about 110,000 clones, of which around nine tenths are seen a single time; 2% to 2.5% belongs to the top ten. Broader study findings: While the bulk of TCR sequences proved rare, some public TCRs turned up in many donors.

The sequencing input was PBMCs. The TCR comes from a woman between 18 and 30 years old in good health and CMV-seronegative. The rearrangement joins TRBV20-1 to TRBJ1-1; D unclear. CDR3 in amino acids: CSATPGTEAFF. CDR3 DNA sequence: TGCAGTGCAACCCCGGGCACTGAAGCTTTCTTT.